This T cell receptor (beta chain) comes out of a study of T cell responses to AZD1222 COVID-19 vaccine. Findings and limits, study-wide: AZD1222 recipients seropositive at baseline numbered only six or seven. White British donors predominated, females outnumbered males, and clonal diversity was possibly underestimated.

Only in-frame clones appear in the TCRdb table, and some are missing; sequencing was by immunoSEQ multiplex PCR. This sample has 130,000 or so clones, with less than 95% found just once. Remarks on this clone: Its specificity is not known.

The germline V gene has CDR1 MNHEY and CDR2 SVGAGI. V lost 8 bases and J 5 bases, leaving 19 bases between the germline ends. The CDR3 sequence is 14 residues long. V gene TRBV6-5 combines with J gene TRBJ2-7; perhaps TRBD1 as D (6 bases). The material was peripheral blood, obtained on day 0 of AZD1222 vaccination. The TCR comes from an adult in good health. The CDR3 DNA reads as TGTGCCAGCCGCTTAGGGGGATCGCCCGACGAGCAGTACTTC. Its translation: CASRLGGSPDEQYF.